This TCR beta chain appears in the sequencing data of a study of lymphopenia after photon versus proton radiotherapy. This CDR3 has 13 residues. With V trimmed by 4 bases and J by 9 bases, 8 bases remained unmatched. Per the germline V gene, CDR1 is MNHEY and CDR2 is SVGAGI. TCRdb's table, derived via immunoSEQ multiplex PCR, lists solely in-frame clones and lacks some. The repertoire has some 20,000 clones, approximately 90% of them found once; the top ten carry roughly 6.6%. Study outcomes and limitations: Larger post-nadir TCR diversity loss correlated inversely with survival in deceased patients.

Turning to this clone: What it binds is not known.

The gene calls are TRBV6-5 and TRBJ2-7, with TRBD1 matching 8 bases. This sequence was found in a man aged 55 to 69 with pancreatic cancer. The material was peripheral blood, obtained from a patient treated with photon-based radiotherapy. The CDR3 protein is CASSLTGDVGQYF. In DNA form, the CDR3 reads TGTGCCAGCAGTTTGACAGGGGACGTAGGGCAGTACTTC.